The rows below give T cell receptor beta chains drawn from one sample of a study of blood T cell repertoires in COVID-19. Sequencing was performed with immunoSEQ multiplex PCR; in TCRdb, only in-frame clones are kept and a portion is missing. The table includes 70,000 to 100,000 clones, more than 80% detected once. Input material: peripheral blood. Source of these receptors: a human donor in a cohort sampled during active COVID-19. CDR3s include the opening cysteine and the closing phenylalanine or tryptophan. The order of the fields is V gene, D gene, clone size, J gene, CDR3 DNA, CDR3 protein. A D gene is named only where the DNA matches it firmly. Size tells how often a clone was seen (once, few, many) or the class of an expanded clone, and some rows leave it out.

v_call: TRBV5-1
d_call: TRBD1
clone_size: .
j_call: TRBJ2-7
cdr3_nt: TGCGCCAGCAGCGAGCAACCCGGGACAGGGGATGGGGAGCAGTACTTC
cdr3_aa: CASSEQPGTGDGEQYF

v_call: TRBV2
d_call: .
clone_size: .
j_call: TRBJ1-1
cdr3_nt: TGTGCCAGCACCCTGACAGTTGCGAACACTGAAGCTTTCTTT
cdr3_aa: CASTLTVANTEAFF

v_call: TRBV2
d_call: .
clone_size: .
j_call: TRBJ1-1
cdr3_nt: TGTGCCAGCAGTGAAGCGCGAAGAGGTACTGAAGCTTTCTTT
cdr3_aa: CASSEARRGTEAFF

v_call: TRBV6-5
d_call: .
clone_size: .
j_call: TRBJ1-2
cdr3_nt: TGTGCCAGCAGTCGTCACCTTAGCTCAGGGTATGGCTACACCTTC
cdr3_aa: CASSRHLSSGYGYTF

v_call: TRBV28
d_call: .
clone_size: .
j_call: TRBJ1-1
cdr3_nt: TGTGCCAGCAACCTTGAGCGGAACACTGAAGCTTTCTTT
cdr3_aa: CASNLERNTEAFF

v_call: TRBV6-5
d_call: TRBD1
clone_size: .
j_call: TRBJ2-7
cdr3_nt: TGTGCCAGCAGTTACCCGCGGGACAGGGGCTCCTACGAGCAGTACTTC
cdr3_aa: CASSYPRDRGSYEQYF

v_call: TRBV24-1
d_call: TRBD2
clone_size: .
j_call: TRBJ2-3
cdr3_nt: TGTGCCACTCAGCGGGAGGGCCAAAATACGCAGTATTTT
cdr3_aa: CATQREGQNTQYF

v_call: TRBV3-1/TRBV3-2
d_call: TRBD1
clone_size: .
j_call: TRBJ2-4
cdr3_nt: TGTGCCAGCAGCCACGGGGACAGGGTGCAAAACATTCAGTACTTC
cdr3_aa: CASSHGDRVQNIQYF

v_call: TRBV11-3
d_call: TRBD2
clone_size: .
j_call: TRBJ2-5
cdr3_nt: TGTGCCAGCAGCGAAAATGGGGCGGGAGGAGTTGGGCAAGAGACCCAGTACTTC
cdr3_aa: CASSENGAGGVGQETQYF

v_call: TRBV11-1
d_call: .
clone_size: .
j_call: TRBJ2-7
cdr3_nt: TGTGCCAGCAGCTTAGACCCCTCCAGGGCAGCCTACGAGCAGTACTTC
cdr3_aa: CASSLDPSRAAYEQYF

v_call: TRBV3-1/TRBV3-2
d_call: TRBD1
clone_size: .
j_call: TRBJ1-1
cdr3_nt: TGTGCCAGCAGCTCGGGACAGGGGGCTCGAGCTTTCTTT
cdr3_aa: CASSSGQGARAFF

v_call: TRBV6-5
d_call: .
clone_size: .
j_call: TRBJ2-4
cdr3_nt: TGTGCCAGCGAGCCCCGGGGAAACATTCAGTACTTC
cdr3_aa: CASEPRGNIQYF

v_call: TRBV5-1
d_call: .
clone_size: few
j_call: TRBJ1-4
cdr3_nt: TGCGCCAGCAGCACCTCCGGGACAAGTAATGAAAAACTGTTTTTT
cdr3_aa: CASSTSGTSNEKLFF

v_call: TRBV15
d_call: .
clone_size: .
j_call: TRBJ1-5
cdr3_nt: TGTGCCACCAGCAGGATTTTGAGGGGGGGCGAGGTTCAGCCCCAGCATTTT
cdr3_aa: CATSRILRGGEVQPQHF

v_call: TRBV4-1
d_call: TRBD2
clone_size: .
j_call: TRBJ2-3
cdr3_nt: TGCGCCAGCAGCCAAGATTCCAGCGGGGGGGCAGATACGCAGTATTTT
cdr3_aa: CASSQDSSGGADTQYF

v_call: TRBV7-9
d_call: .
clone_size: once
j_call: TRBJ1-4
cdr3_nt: TGTGCCAGCAGCCCTACCAAGGGGGGGTATGATGAAAAACTGTTTTTT
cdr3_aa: CASSPTKGGYDEKLFF

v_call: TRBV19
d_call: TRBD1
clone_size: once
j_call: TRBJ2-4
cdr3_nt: TGTGCCAGTGACCCTGTGGGACAGCTACTAGCCAAAAACATTCAGTACTTC
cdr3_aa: CASDPVGQLLAKNIQYF

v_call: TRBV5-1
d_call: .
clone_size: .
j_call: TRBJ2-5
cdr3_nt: TGCGCCAGCAGCGCTCAGCCGGAGGAGACCCAGTACTTC
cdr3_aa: CASSAQPEETQYF